This T cell receptor (beta chain) was profiled in a study of blood T cell repertoires in COVID-19 (dated by TCRdb to 2018 to 2021). About the study as a whole: Samples covering the acute and convalescent phases of COVID-19 were provided by collaborators in the United States, Italy and Spain. Nearly every sample came with metadata listing a de-identified subject ID, COVID-19 status, age in years and sex. The dataset comprised deeply sampled blood TCRbeta repertoires from subjects exposed to, actively infected with, or recovered from COVID-19. The material from the prospective study consisted of cDNA or gDNA derived from T cells, B-cell-depleted T cells, or PBMCs. Samples came from the ongoing ImmuneRACE study (first 160 participants) plus 1,254 subjects from 6 global collaborators. Where HLA class I and class II types were available, the types were taken from metadata supplied by the sample provider, not from assay-based typing. The repertoires were released in a freely available public database intended as a resource for research on the immune response to SARS-CoV-2. What the work shows at the level of the full study, not this receptor alone: The quantity of clinical and demographic metadata differed by source and by participant and was supplied without curation.

From a lookup of the germline V gene (reference sequence), CDR1 and CDR2 are LNHDA and SQIVND. From its cysteine to its phenylalanine, the CDR3 spans 14 amino acids. The CDR3 DNA has 42 bases and is translated from base 1. V loses 3 bases of germline sequence and J loses 4 bases, and the interval between the two ends is 9 bases. TCRbeta CDR3 regions were amplified from genomic DNA by means of the immunoSEQ Assay, a bias-controlled multiplex PCR. The study's processing was this. The number of nucleated cells in each sample was estimated from the amplification of reference gene primers within the assay. To quantify the absolute abundance of each unique TCRbeta CDR3 rearrangement, sequence reads were collapsed and filtered. Productive Simpson clonality was computed per sample as the square root of Simpson's diversity index over productive rearrangements. Imported from immuneACCESS, the table was reduced by TCRdb to in-frame sequences with V and J called. These copies leave out some clones; in studies compared against another copy, an unresolved V gene accounts for under half, and the cause of the remainder is not known. Clone size and the V and J calls come from that table; the DNA yielded D and trimming. The sample records 310,000 or so clones, around 90% of which are singletons. Of the sample, about 1.5% is held by the ten largest clones.

A remark on this clone: The target of this receptor is not known. No base qualities exist here, and no much larger clone lies one base off it.

Enrolling through a virtual design, the prospective study's participants ranged in age from roughly 18 to 90 years and lived across 24 United States geographic areas. To assign participants to cohorts, the prospective study relied on clinical history that participants themselves reported in a screening survey and a study questionnaire. In the prospective study, mobile phlebotomists collected whole blood, serum and a nasopharyngeal or oropharyngeal swab from each participant. Over an approximately 2-month period, participants in the prospective study had the option of providing additional blood draws and questionnaires. Before DNA extraction, blood samples from the prospective study were shipped at room temperature or frozen.

The clonotype was recovered from a young woman with acute COVID-19. The V gene is TRBV19 and the J gene is TRBJ2-2; the D gene assignment is ambiguous. The sample comprised PBMCs or T cells enriched from blood (not recorded which). The CDR3 amino acid sequence is: CASSIGSVTGELFF. The nucleotide sequence is given as TGTGCCAGTAGTATTGGAAGCGTCACCGGGGAGCTGTTTTTT.